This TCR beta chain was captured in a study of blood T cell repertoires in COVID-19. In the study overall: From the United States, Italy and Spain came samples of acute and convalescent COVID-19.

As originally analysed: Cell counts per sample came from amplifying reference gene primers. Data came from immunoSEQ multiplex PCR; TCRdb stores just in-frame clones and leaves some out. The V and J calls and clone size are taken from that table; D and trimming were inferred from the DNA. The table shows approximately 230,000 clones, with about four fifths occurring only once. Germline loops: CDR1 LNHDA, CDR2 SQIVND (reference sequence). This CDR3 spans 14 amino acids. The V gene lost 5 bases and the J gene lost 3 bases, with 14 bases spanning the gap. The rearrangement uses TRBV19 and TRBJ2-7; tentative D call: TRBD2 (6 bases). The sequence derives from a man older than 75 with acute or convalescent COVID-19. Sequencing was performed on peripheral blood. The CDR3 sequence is CASSPGGFFYEQYF. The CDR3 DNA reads TGTGCCAGTAGTCCTGGGGGGTTCTTCTACGAGCAGTACTTC.